This T cell receptor beta chain originates from a study of blood T cells in healthy people across ages (dated by TCRdb to about 2015). Context from the whole study: In model experiments, template switching captured about one uniquely barcoded TCR beta cDNA molecule for every two T cells. Age-related changes in TCR beta repertoire diversity were measured in the study by deep sequencing normalized with unique cDNA molecular identifiers. Four age groups were formed from the donors: young (average around 15 years), middle-aged (approximately 42), aged (roughly 56) and long-lived (less than 85). To avoid experimental bias, donors of different ages were spread randomly across the sequencing lanes. The study analyzed two additional independent replicas of 1 million unique cDNA reads from the same blood draw for two donors, one aged 18 to 30 and one aged 80 or older. Points the paper makes about the study in general: There was a strong correlation between observed TCR beta diversity and the percentage of naive T cells measured by flow cytometry. Conclusive comparison of naive and antigen-experienced compartments was prevented by the profiling of bulk unsorted PBMCs. The CMV infection status of donors was not known, potentially confounding age-related changes in expanded clonotypes. Compared with the aged group, more naive CD4+ T cells, fewer expanded clones and increased TCR diversity were shown by the long-lived group, suggesting age selection. Total diversity estimates from one million sequenced T cells were considered lower bounds and underestimates. Observed TCR beta diversity per million T cells fell roughly linearly with age, and a significant reduction was already apparent by age around 40.

The roughly 39 donors, aged about 6 to 100 years, were systemically healthy Caucasian individuals from Russia. Each donor gave about 9.2 milliliters of peripheral blood, drawn into EDTA-treated Vacutainer tubes. Ficoll-Paque density-gradient centrifugation was used to isolate PBMCs, with at least 6.5 million per sample. Total RNA, at least 6 micrograms per sample, was extracted from PBMCs with Trizol reagent. The percentages of naive CD45RAhigh/CD27high T cells were determined by flow cytometry on a PBMC aliquot from every donor. Comments on this clonotype: There is no known antigen for this receptor. Base qualities are not provided; no much larger clone lies one nucleotide away.

The method behind the library was 5' RACE. TCRdb shows the sequencer as Illumina HiSeq 2500. A second PCR of about 7 to 12 cycles was performed with a sample-barcoded 5' primer and a J-beta primer mix. A unique molecular identifier was introduced onto each TCR beta cDNA molecule by a template-switch 5' adaptor carrying 12 random nucleotides. At least 2.5 million CDR3-containing paired-end reads were obtained from each sample. The Mint cDNA synthesis kit, primed by a TRBC-specific oligonucleotide, was used to synthesize first-strand cDNA from all RNA. After uracil-DNA glycosylase treatment, a first 18-cycle PCR used universal primers M1SS and BC2_uni_R on all cDNA. On the study's bioinformatics: For normalization, 1 million high-quality reads, each with a distinct molecular identifier, were randomly selected from each sample. Instead of being binned into consensus sequences, reads that shared molecular identifiers were thrown out. MiTCR, run with a Q25 quality threshold and the strictest error-elimination algorithm, handled CDR3 identification, clonotype clustering and error correction. A nonparametric unseen species model using Euler transformation provided a lower-bound estimate of total TCR beta diversity. TCRdb reprocessing: public reads trimmed at Q25 with fastp, clones called with MiXCR, in-frame beta chains kept. For every CDR3 protein sequence, its rows merge into one entry that carries the most common genes and DNA. The V and J calls were not made by the authors but by TCRdb's processing. Recorded for this sample are around 940,000 distinct CDR3 sequences; around 54% of them occurred a single time. Around a fifth of the sample lies in the top ten.

Measured from the cysteine to the phenylalanine, the CDR3 is 16 residues long. Of the read, only the CDR3 DNA is kept; its 48 bases are in frame from base 1. In the germline V gene (reference sequence), CDR1 corresponds to SEHNR and CDR2 to FQNEAQ. The source is a woman in her sixties in good health. Sequences were obtained from blood. Here the chain combines TRBV7-9 and TRBJ2-4; matching of 5 bases hints at TRBD2 as the D gene. The DNA end favors TRBJ2-7, so the J call may be wrong. The sequenced DNA is TGTGCCAGCAGCTCTTTGGTGCGGGCCAAGGGTTACGAGCAGTACTTC. It encodes CASSSLVRAKGYEQYF.